These 6 T cell receptor beta chains originate from one sample sequenced in a study of cytomegalovirus exposure and HLA in healthy donors. A multiplex PCR was run with 60 Vbeta primers and 13 Jbeta primers. This table comes from immunoSEQ multiplex PCR, and its TCRdb copy is limited to in-frame clones, with some not included. Counted here are 150,000 or so clones, 80% occurring once; the ten biggest clones make up about 5%. The sequenced sample was PBMCs. The receptors originated from a woman aged 50 to 60 in good health and CMV-seropositive.

The chain is built from TRBV5-1 and TRBJ2-5; no reliable D call. Germline CDR1 and CDR2: SGHRS and YFSETQ. V was pared by 4 bases and J by 4 bases, with 14 bases between. The CDR3 sequence is 14 residues long. The DNA for the CDR3 is TGCGCCAGCAGCCCCGTAGAGGCGAGAGAGACCCAGTACTTC. It is translated as CASSPVEARETQYF.

This clone was counted between two and nine times. The genes are TRBV7-2 and TRBJ2-7, with TRBD2 matching 9 bases. The germline gives CDR1 SGHTA, CDR2 FQGNSA. V shed 5 bases, J shed 2 bases, and the junction held 7 bases outside the gene matches. The CDR3 has 15 residues. In nucleotides, the CDR3 is TGTGCCAGCAGCCCGAGACTAGCGGATACCTACGAGCAGTACTTC. It translates to CASSPRLADTYEQYF.

This clone was counted a few times. This chain uses TRBV6-5 with TRBJ1-2, with D perhaps matching TRBD1 (5 bases). Trimming cost V 2 bases and J 2 bases, with 12 bases left between them. CDR3 length: 15 amino acids. Germline assignment: CDR1 MNHEY and CDR2 SVGAGI. The CDR3: CASSYGLGPNYGYTF. The CDR3 DNA reads TGTGCCAGCAGTTACGGCCTGGGGCCGAACTATGGCTACACCTTC.

This clone was picked up a small number of times. The J gene is TRBJ2-1, the V gene TRBV10-2; D gene ambiguous. The V and J ends lost 0 bases and 0 bases respectively, with 9 bases between them. Germline V CDR1 and CDR2: WSHSY, SAAADI. The length of the CDR3 is 16 residues. The CDR3 nucleotides read TGCGCCAGCAGTGAGTCGTTGGCAGGCTCCTACAATGAGCAGTTCTTC. It yields the protein CASSESLAGSYNEQFF.

Concerning this clone itself: Other DNA sequences in the sample encode the same CDR3. This chain links TRBV7-2 with TRBJ1-5; D remains ambiguous. Trimming removed 4 bases from V and 4 bases from J, with 8 bases in between. Germline V gene data show CDR1 as SGHTA and CDR2 as FQGNSA. CDR3 length: 13 residues. For the CDR3, the DNA is TGTGCCAGCAGCTCCTCAGGAAATCAGCCCCAGCATTTT. This translates into CASSSSGNQPQHF. Together with reference TRBV7-2 and TRBJ1-5, the CDR3 gives the full variable domain: GAGVSQSPSNKVTEKGKDVELRCDPISGHTALYWYRQSLGQGLEFLIYFQGNSAPDKSGLPSDRFSAERTGGSVSTLTIQRTQQEDSAVYLCASSSSGNQPQHFGDGTRLSIL.

V is TRBV10-2 and J is TRBJ2-5, with 11 bases matching TRBD2. V lost 6 bases to trimming and J lost 4 bases; unmatched junction nucleotides: 7. The CDR3 extends over 15 amino acids. CDR1 and CDR2 from the germline V gene are WSHSY and SAAADI. Here the CDR3 reads CASSVAGGPGETQYF. The CDR3 nucleotides are TGCGCCAGCAGCGTAGCGGGGGGGCCTGGAGAGACCCAGTACTTC.